This T cell receptor beta chain originates from a study of OX40 agonist ivuxolimab in advanced cancers. About the study: An agonistic human IgG2 monoclonal antibody against OX40 (CD134) was given. Patients assigned to dose escalation were diagnosed with hepatocellular carcinoma, melanoma, renal cell or head and neck cancer.

Libraries were prepared by immunoSEQ multiplex PCR; TCRdb keeps only in-frame clonotypes and omits some of them. The repertoire holds fewer than 85,000 clones, with around 85% as singletons. This CDR3 is 15 amino acids long. J gave up 4 bases and V 4 bases, and 5 bases lay outside the gene matches. Germline CDR1 and CDR2: SGHTA and FQGTGA. This receptor was taken from an adult with an advanced solid tumor such as melanoma, head and neck, liver or kidney cancer. This chain uses TRBV7-3 with TRBJ2-3; 10 bases are shared with TRBD2. The sequences come from CD4+ or CD8+ T cells sorted from blood, collected in a trial of the OX40 agonist ivuxolimab. DNA of the CDR3: TGTGCCAGCAGCTCCCTAGCGGGAGCAGCAGATACGCAGTATTTT. Protein sequence: CASSSLAGAADTQYF.